This T cell receptor (beta chain) was found in a study of blood T cell repertoires in COVID-19. The recovered donors of Cohort 3 showed two negative PCRs, clearance, or symptom resolution. Methods used by the authors: Amplification of reference gene primers provided the estimated nucleated cell counts. TCRdb's table, derived via immunoSEQ multiplex PCR, lists solely in-frame clones and lacks some. V and J calls and clone size are given by that table; D and trimming were obtained from the DNA. The sample has some 110,000 clones, about four fifths seen once. Trimming removed 4 bases from V and 7 bases from J; junction bases left unmatched: 9. CDR3 size: 15 residues. Germline CDR1 reads SGHTS; CDR2 reads YDEGEE. This clone was counted once.

The V gene is TRBV5-8, the J gene TRBJ2-1, with 9 bases matching TRBD1. The clonotype was recovered from a woman aged 30 to 39 who had recovered from COVID-19. The material sequenced was PBMCs or T cells enriched from blood (not recorded which). CDR3 sequence: CASSQRDRVFNEQFF. CDR3 DNA sequence: TGTGCCAGCAGCCAGAGGGACAGGGTCTTTAATGAGCAGTTCTTC.